This T cell receptor (beta chain) emerged from a study of shared T cell receptors in the human thymus. Using immunoSEQ multiplex PCR, the repertoire was profiled, and TCRdb retains in-frame clones only, with some absent. Of roughly 560,000 clones in the sample, about 84% were seen once. The CDR3 consists of 16 residues. The J segment lost 0 bases and the V segment lost 0 bases, leaving 3 bases of the junction unmatched. Germline CDR1 is MGHRA and CDR2 is YSYEKL. These same data were also listed under a study on human thymus T cells. That source reports: Thymus specimens were resections from corrective heart surgery. Apparent bias marked the V and J gene usage of thymic and blood repertoires.

What was sequenced was thymocytes. The chain has TRBV4-1 and TRBJ2-7; TRBD2 matches at 9 bases. This TCR derives from a boy under two years old with a congenital heart defect. This CDR3 reads CASSQDASGVSYEQYF. CDR3 coding DNA: TGCGCCAGCAGCCAAGATGCTAGCGGGGTCTCCTACGAGCAGTACTTC.